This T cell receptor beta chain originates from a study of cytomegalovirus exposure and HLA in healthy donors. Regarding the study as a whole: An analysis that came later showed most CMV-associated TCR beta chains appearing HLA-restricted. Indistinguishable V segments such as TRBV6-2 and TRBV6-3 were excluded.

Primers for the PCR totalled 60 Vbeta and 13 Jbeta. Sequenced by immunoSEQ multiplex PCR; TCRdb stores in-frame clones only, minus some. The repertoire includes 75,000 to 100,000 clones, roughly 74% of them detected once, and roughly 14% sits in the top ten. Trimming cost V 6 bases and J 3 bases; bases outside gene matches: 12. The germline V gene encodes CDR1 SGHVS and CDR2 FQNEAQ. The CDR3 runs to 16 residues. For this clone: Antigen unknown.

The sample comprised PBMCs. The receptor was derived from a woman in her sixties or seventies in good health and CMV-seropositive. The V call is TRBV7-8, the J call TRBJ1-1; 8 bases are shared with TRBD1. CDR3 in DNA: TGTGCCAGCAGGGCCCGGACAGGGAGGATGGACACTGAAGCTTTCTTT. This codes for CASRARTGRMDTEAFF.